This T cell receptor beta chain stems from a study of control samples from healthy donors and cancer patients. Germline V lookup: CDR1 SGHTA, CDR2 FQGNSA. The junction had 6 bases not matched to a gene; V was cut back by 5 bases and J by 6 bases. This CDR3 has 15 amino acids. The repertoire was sequenced with immunoSEQ multiplex PCR; TCRdb's copy has only in-frame clones and lacks some. The profile shows some 130,000 clones, about 93% of them singletons. Material for sequencing was PBMCs. This clonotype originated in a middle-aged man with head and neck cancer. J is TRBJ2-2 and V is TRBV7-2; 10 bases are a match to TRBD2. In DNA, the CDR3 is TGTGCCAGCAGCCCTAAAGCGGGGGGGCCCGGGGAGCTGTTTTTT. Its translation: CASSPKAGGPGELFF.